The 16 T cell receptor beta chains below were found in one sample sequenced in a study of cytomegalovirus exposure and HLA in healthy donors. The primer mix had 60 Vbeta and 13 Jbeta primers. Here immunoSEQ multiplex PCR was the method, and the copy in TCRdb shows in-frame clones only, minus some. The repertoire has 180,000 or so clones, more than 60% of them found once; the top ten carry about 3.1%. The material sequenced was PBMCs. The receptors stem from a female donor in good health and CMV-seronegative.

The rearrangement links TRBV29-1 to TRBJ1-1, with D unresolved. CDR3 size: 11 residues. Trimming removed 6 bases at V and 6 bases at J, with 11 bases between. Germline V CDR1 and CDR2: SQVTM, ANQGSEA. The CDR3 is CSVPSPPEAFF. As DNA, the CDR3 is TGCAGCGTGCCGAGTCCTCCTGAAGCTTTCTTT.

In DNA form, the CDR3 reads TGTGCCAGCAGCTTAGACACGATAAATGGCTACACCTTC. It encodes CASSLDTINGYTF. The rearrangement uses TRBV7-2 and TRBJ1-2; D ambiguous. V was trimmed by 1 base and J by 6 bases, leaving 9 bases between them. From germline, CDR1 is SGHTA and CDR2 FQGNSA. The CDR3 loop spans 13 amino acids.

The chain uses TRBV5-1 and TRBJ1-4; D unresolved. The CDR3 has 14 residues. The V end was cut by 3 bases, the J end by 4 bases, with 10 bases between. CDR1 and CDR2 (germline): SGHRS, YFSETQ. CDR3 DNA sequence: TGCGCCAGCAGCTCCGGGGAGGGTAATGAAAAACTGTTTTTT. It encodes CASSSGEGNEKLFF.

The chain couples TRBV28 to TRBJ2-1, with D possibly TRBD2 on 6 matching bases. The CDR3 consists of 14 residues. The germline V and J ends were trimmed by 7 bases and 7 bases, with 17 bases remaining between them. Germline CDR1 and CDR2: MDHEN and SYDVKM. The CDR3 DNA sequence: TGTGCCAGCATTGCGGGGAGCAGGGCAAATGAGCAGTTCTTC. Its translation is CASIAGSRANEQFF.

The genes are TRBV28 and TRBJ1-5, with D hard to call. CDR1 and CDR2 (germline): MDHEN, SYDVKM. V was pared by 3 bases and J by 2 bases, with 14 bases between. The CDR3 is 16 amino acids. The CDR3 protein is CASSFASRAGNQPQHF. CDR3 sequence (DNA): TGTGCCAGCAGTTTTGCATCGAGGGCGGGCAATCAGCCCCAGCATTTT.

V is TRBV9 and J is TRBJ2-2, with D possibly being TRBD2 (5 bases). The CDR3 totals 16 residues. Per germline, CDR1 SGDLS and CDR2 YYNGEE. The V end lost 1 base, the J end lost 0 bases, and 10 bases lay between the germline ends. In nucleotides, the CDR3 is TGTGCCAGCAGCGTATCGGGAATCGCGAACACCGGGGAGCTGTTTTTT. Its protein is CASSVSGIANTGELFF.

A few counts support this clone. The chain is built from TRBV28 and TRBJ2-1; 10 positions agree with TRBD2. The V gene end was trimmed by 1 base and the J gene end by 7 bases; junction bases not matched to a gene: 4. CDR3 size: 15 residues. Germline values: CDR1 MDHEN, CDR2 SYDVKM. The CDR3 nucleotides are TGTGCCAGCAGTTTATTCACTAGCGGGACTAATGAGCAGTTCTTC. It encodes CASSLFTSGTNEQFF.

The gene calls are TRBV28 and TRBJ2-7; D is unresolved. Trimming took off 4 bases at V and 6 bases at J, with 10 bases between the two ends. Germline-derived CDR1 and CDR2 are MDHEN and SYDVKM. This CDR3 has 12 residues. As DNA, the CDR3 is TGTGCCAGCAGTTCCCCCCAGGTCGAGCAGTACTTC. Translation gives CASSSPQVEQYF.

This clone was observed a single time. V and J are TRBV5-6 and TRBJ1-3; TRBD1 is a possible D gene (5 bases). Germline V gene lookup returns CDR1 SGHDT and CDR2 YYEEEE. This CDR3 contains 15 residues. Trimming left V 5 bases short and J 3 bases short, with 15 bases between. CDR3 protein: CASRYPGLLGNTIYF. The CDR3 DNA follows: TGTGCCAGCAGGTATCCGGGACTCCTTGGAAACACCATATATTTT.

The chain has TRBV7-3 and TRBJ2-2, with 8 nucleotides matching TRBD2. Trimming removed 5 bases from V and 6 bases from J; junction bases left unmatched: 11. The CDR3 is 16 residues long. Germline CDR1 SGHTA, CDR2 FQGTGA. DNA of the CDR3: TGTGCCAGCAGCGCAAAAGGACTAGCCCCCCCCGGGGAGCTGTTTTTT. It is translated as CASSAKGLAPPGELFF.

This clone was observed a handful of times. The chain uses TRBV30 and TRBJ2-3, with 8 bases that match TRBD1. Germline CDR1 GTSNPN, CDR2 SVGIG (reference sequence). The length of the CDR3 is 17 residues. V shed 2 bases, J shed 0 bases, and the junction held 10 bases outside the gene matches. This CDR3 is CAWSPGQVYTSTDTQYF. CDR3 coding DNA: TGTGCCTGGAGTCCGGGACAGGTCTATACTAGCACAGATACGCAGTATTTT. The full variable domain, in which reference TRBV30 and TRBJ2-3 provide the parts outside the CDR3, is SQTIHQWPATLVQPVGSPLSLECTVEGTSNPNLYWYRQAAGRGLQLLFYSVGIGQISSEVPQNLSASRPQDRQFILSSKKLLLSDSGFYLCAWSPGQVYTSTDTQYFGPGTRLTVL.

This clone has just a few counts. The gene calls are TRBV5-1 and TRBJ2-7, with 8 bases lining up with TRBD1. V trimming: 2 bases; J trimming: 7 bases; junction bases outside the gene matches: 8. This CDR3 comprises 14 residues. CDR1 SGHRS and CDR2 YFSETQ come from the germline V gene. The CDR3 bases are TGCGCCAGCAGCTTCGGACAGGGAGTAGGTGAGCAGTACTTC. Translating gives CASSFGQGVGEQYF.

V usage is TRBV29-1 and J usage is TRBJ2-3; D might be TRBD2 (5 bases). V lost 1 base and J lost 0, with 8 bases in between. Germline CDR1 and CDR2: SQVTM and ANQGSEA. CDR3 length: 14 residues. This chain's CDR3 is CSVEGTSSTDTQYF. Here the CDR3 DNA reads TGCAGCGTTGAAGGGACTTCGAGCACAGATACGCAGTATTTT.

This clone was observed a handful of times. The same CDR3 also results from other DNA sequences found in this sample. The genes are TRBV4-3 and TRBJ2-7; TRBD1 might be the D (5 bases). From germline, CDR1 is LGHNA and CDR2 YSLEER. The CDR3 covers 13 residues. Trimming shortened V by 0 bases and J by 3 bases, and 6 bases separated the two germline ends. CDR3 sequence: CASSQERGYEQYF. The DNA of the CDR3 is TGCGCCAGCAGCCAAGAAAGGGGCTACGAGCAGTACTTC.

This clone was seen a handful of times. The CDR3 is CASRPQGSTEAFF. The DNA for the CDR3 is TGTGCCAGCAGGCCGCAGGGGTCCACTGAAGCTTTCTTT. The chain carries TRBV6-5 and TRBJ1-1, with D maybe TRBD1 (6 bases). This CDR3 contains 13 residues. The germline V gene encodes CDR1 MNHEY and CDR2 SVGAGI. V was clipped by 6 bases and J by 4 bases, with 12 bases between them.

Written as DNA, the CDR3 is TGTGCCAGCGGGTCGGACAGGGTAAAGTGGCGCTCTGGAAACACCATATATTTT. It yields the protein CASGSDRVKWRSGNTIYF. This sequence joins TRBV28 and TRBJ1-3, with 8 bases aligning to TRBD1. CDR1 MDHEN and CDR2 SYDVKM come from the germline V gene. With V trimmed by 8 bases and J by 0 bases, 15 bases remained unmatched. The CDR3 consists of 18 residues.